This is a list of T cell receptor beta chains from one sample in a study of T cell responses to AZD1222 COVID-19 vaccine. Here immunoSEQ multiplex PCR was the method, and the copy in TCRdb shows in-frame clones only, minus some. The table records about 86,000 clones, roughly 88% of them present only once. Sequenced material: peripheral blood, taken 28 days after the second AZD1222 dose. All receptors come from an adult who received the AZD1222 COVID-19 vaccine. CDR3s include the opening cysteine and the closing phenylalanine or tryptophan. D genes are given only for firm matches. Size is stated for part of the rows, as once, few or many counts, or as a class when the clone is expanded.

clone_size: once; v_call: TRBV7-2; j_call: TRBJ2-7; d_call: NA; cdr3_aa: CASSLTSLYEQYF; cdr3_nt: TGTGCCAGCAGCTTAACGTCCCTGTACGAGCAGTACTTC
clone_size: NA; v_call: TRBV11-1; j_call: TRBJ1-3; d_call: NA; cdr3_aa: CASSLQGPGGNTIYF; cdr3_nt: TGTGCCAGCAGCTTACAGGGCCCGGGAGGAAACACCATATATTTT
clone_size: once; v_call: TRBV5-1; j_call: TRBJ2-2; d_call: TRBD2; cdr3_aa: CASSPTSSNTGELFF; cdr3_nt: TGCGCCAGCAGCCCGACTAGCTCGAACACCGGGGAGCTGTTTTTT
clone_size: NA; v_call: TRBV9; j_call: TRBJ2-1; d_call: NA; cdr3_aa: CASSVEKDYREQFF; cdr3_nt: TGTGCCAGCAGCGTAGAAAAGGACTACCGGGAGCAGTTCTTC
clone_size: NA; v_call: TRBV19; j_call: TRBJ1-5; d_call: TRBD1; cdr3_aa: CASRAGQVYSNQPQHF; cdr3_nt: TGTGCCAGTAGGGCGGGACAGGTTTATAGCAATCAGCCCCAGCATTTT
clone_size: NA; v_call: TRBV4-2; j_call: TRBJ1-4; d_call: NA; cdr3_aa: CASSPEGSTNEKLFF; cdr3_nt: TGTGCCAGCAGCCCCGAAGGCTCAACTAATGAAAAACTGTTTTTT
clone_size: few; v_call: TRBV9; j_call: TRBJ2-3; d_call: TRBD1; cdr3_aa: CASSVAGTGGIYTQYF; cdr3_nt: TGTGCCAGCAGCGTAGCAGGGACAGGGGGCATCTATACGCAGTATTTT
clone_size: NA; v_call: TRBV18; j_call: TRBJ1-1; d_call: NA; cdr3_aa: CASSPQMNTEAFF; cdr3_nt: TGTGCCAGCTCACCACAGATGAACACTGAAGCTTTCTTT
clone_size: NA; v_call: TRBV28; j_call: TRBJ1-2; d_call: NA; cdr3_aa: CASSFIRGSGYGYTF; cdr3_nt: TGTGCCAGCAGTTTTATTAGGGGCTCGGGCTACGGCTACACCTTC
clone_size: NA; v_call: TRBV5-4; j_call: TRBJ1-4; d_call: NA; cdr3_aa: CASSMTSQGREKLFF; cdr3_nt: TGTGCCAGCAGCATGACGAGTCAGGGACGCGAAAAACTGTTTTTT
clone_size: once; v_call: TRBV6-5; j_call: TRBJ1-5; d_call: NA; cdr3_aa: CASRSQQGSNQPQHF; cdr3_nt: TGTGCCAGCAGATCACAACAGGGCAGCAATCAGCCCCAGCATTTT
clone_size: NA; v_call: TRBV9; j_call: TRBJ2-1; d_call: NA; cdr3_aa: CASSVDSNSYNEQFF; cdr3_nt: TGTGCCAGCAGCGTAGACAGTAACTCCTACAATGAGCAGTTCTTC
clone_size: NA; v_call: TRBV4-1; j_call: TRBJ2-5; d_call: TRBD2; cdr3_aa: CASSQDLAGVLGETQYF; cdr3_nt: TGCGCCAGCAGCCAAGATCTAGCGGGGGTCCTGGGGGAGACCCAGTACTTC
clone_size: NA; v_call: TRBV27; j_call: TRBJ2-7; d_call: NA; cdr3_aa: CASSLSIRGTAYEQYF; cdr3_nt: TGTGCCAGCAGTTTATCTATCCGGGGCACGGCCTACGAGCAGTACTTC
clone_size: NA; v_call: TRBV19; j_call: TRBJ1-1; d_call: NA; cdr3_aa: CASSIEGVNTEAFF; cdr3_nt: TGTGCCAGTAGTATCGAGGGTGTTAACACTGAAGCTTTCTTT
clone_size: NA; v_call: TRBV30; j_call: TRBJ2-5; d_call: NA; cdr3_aa: CAWSVRGVQETQYF; cdr3_nt: TGTGCCTGGAGTGTACGGGGTGTCCAAGAGACCCAGTACTTC
clone_size: NA; v_call: TRBV19; j_call: TRBJ1-2; d_call: NA; cdr3_aa: CASSQQGIGYGYTF; cdr3_nt: TGTGCCAGTAGTCAGCAGGGGATAGGCTATGGCTACACCTTC
clone_size: NA; v_call: TRBV6-6; j_call: TRBJ2-1; d_call: NA; cdr3_aa: CASSYGGGTEQFF; cdr3_nt: TGTGCCAGCAGTTACGGAGGTGGGACTGAGCAGTTCTTC
clone_size: NA; v_call: TRBV9; j_call: TRBJ2-3; d_call: TRBD2; cdr3_aa: CASSVGTSGDTQYF; cdr3_nt: TGTGCCAGCAGCGTAGGAACTAGCGGAGATACGCAGTATTTT
clone_size: NA; v_call: TRBV11-2; j_call: TRBJ2-5; d_call: NA; cdr3_aa: CASSLGLTQYF; cdr3_nt: TGTGCCAGCAGCTTGGGCCTGACCCAGTACTTC
clone_size: NA; v_call: TRBV6-6; j_call: TRBJ2-5; d_call: NA; cdr3_aa: CASSYRDREETQYF; cdr3_nt: TGTGCCAGCAGTTACAGGGACCGTGAAGAGACCCAGTACTTC
clone_size: few; v_call: TRBV21-1; j_call: TRBJ1-1; d_call: NA; cdr3_aa: CASSKRGRVDAEAFF; cdr3_nt: TGTGCCAGCAGCAAAAGGGGGCGCGTGGACGCTGAAGCTTTCTTT
clone_size: NA; v_call: TRBV9; j_call: TRBJ1-5; d_call: NA; cdr3_aa: CASSVGGEGLETQHF; cdr3_nt: TGTGCCAGCAGCGTAGGCGGGGAGGGGCTTGAGACCCAGCATTTT
clone_size: NA; v_call: TRBV5-1; j_call: TRBJ2-2; d_call: NA; cdr3_aa: CASSLAVNANTGELFF; cdr3_nt: TGCGCCAGCAGCTTGGCGGTGAACGCGAACACCGGGGAGCTGTTTTTT
clone_size: few; v_call: TRBV7-2; j_call: TRBJ1-2; d_call: TRBD1; cdr3_aa: CASSSATGDGYTF; cdr3_nt: TGTGCCAGCAGCTCCGCGACAGGGGATGGCTACACCTTC
clone_size: once; v_call: TRBV3-1/TRBV3-2; j_call: TRBJ1-6; d_call: NA; cdr3_aa: CASSQDPAGRSPLHF; cdr3_nt: TGTGCCAGCAGCCAAGATCCAGCAGGGCGGTCACCCCTCCACTTT